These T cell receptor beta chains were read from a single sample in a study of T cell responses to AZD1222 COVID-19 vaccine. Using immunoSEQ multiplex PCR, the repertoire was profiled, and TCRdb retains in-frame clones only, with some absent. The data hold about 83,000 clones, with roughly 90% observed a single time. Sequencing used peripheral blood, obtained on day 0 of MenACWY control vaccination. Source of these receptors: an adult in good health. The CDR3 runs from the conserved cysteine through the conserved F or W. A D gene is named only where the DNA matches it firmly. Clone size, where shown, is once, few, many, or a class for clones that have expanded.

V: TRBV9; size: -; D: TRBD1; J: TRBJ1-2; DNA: TGTGCCAGCAGCTCCATGGACAGGAGGCCTCTTTATGGCTACACCTTC; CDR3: CASSSMDRRPLYGYTF
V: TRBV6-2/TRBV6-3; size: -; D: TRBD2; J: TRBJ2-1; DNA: TGTGCCAGCAGTTCACAACCCCTCCTAGCGGGAGACTACAATGAGCAGTTCTTC; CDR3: CASSSQPLLAGDYNEQFF
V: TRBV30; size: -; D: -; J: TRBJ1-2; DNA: TGTGCCTGGAGTGTTGGTCGGTCCCATGGCTACACCTTC; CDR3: CAWSVGRSHGYTF
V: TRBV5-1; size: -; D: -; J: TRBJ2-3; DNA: TGCGCCAGCAGCTTGTTCAGGTCGACAGATACGCAGTATTTT; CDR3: CASSLFRSTDTQYF
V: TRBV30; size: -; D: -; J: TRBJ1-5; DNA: TGTGCCTGTGTGTCAGATTGGGGCCAGCCCCAGCATTTT; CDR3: CACVSDWGQPQHF
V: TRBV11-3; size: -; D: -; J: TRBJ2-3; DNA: TGTGCCAGCAAACCAGGCCCCCTCACAGATACGCAGTATTTT; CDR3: CASKPGPLTDTQYF
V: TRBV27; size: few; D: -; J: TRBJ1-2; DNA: TGTGCCAGCAGTTTCGTCAGCGGGCCTACCAGCGGCTACACCTTC; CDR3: CASSFVSGPTSGYTF
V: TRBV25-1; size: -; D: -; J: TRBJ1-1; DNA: TGTGCCAGCAGTGAGGGGTTTGAGGGGCCGGTTAACACTGAAGCTTTCTTT; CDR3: CASSEGFEGPVNTEAFF
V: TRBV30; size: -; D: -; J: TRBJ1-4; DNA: TGTGCCTGGAAAATCCCTGCAACTAATGAAAAACTGTTTTTT; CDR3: CAWKIPATNEKLFF
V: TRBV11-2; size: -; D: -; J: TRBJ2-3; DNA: TGTGCCAGCAGCTGGGTCCCGCTCGGCACAGATACGCAGTATTTT; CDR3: CASSWVPLGTDTQYF
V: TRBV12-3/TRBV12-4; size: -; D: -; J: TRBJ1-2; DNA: TGTGCCAGCAGTAACACAGGGTTCGGCTACACCTTC; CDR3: CASSNTGFGYTF
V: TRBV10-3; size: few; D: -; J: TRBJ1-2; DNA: TGTGCCATCAGTGTGTGGTCAGGGGAAAGTGATGGCTACACCTTC; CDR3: CAISVWSGESDGYTF
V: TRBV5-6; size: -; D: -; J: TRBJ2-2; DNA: TGTGCCAGCAGCTTGGGTAGTGGGGCCGGGGAGCTGTTTTTT; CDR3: CASSLGSGAGELFF
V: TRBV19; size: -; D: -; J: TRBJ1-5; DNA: TGTGCCACCCTCCCCACGGATAGCAATCAGCCCCAGCATTTT; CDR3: CATLPTDSNQPQHF
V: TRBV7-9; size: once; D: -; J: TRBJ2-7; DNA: TGTGCCAGCAGCTTAGCGCAAGGGGGGCTGGACGAGCAGTACTTC; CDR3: CASSLAQGGLDEQYF
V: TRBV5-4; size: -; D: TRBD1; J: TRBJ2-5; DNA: TGTGCCAGCAGCATACAGGGGGCAGAAGAGACCCAGTACTTC; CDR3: CASSIQGAEETQYF